Below are 16 T cell receptor beta chains sequenced from a single sample in a study of cytomegalovirus exposure and HLA in healthy donors. PCR involved 60 Vbeta and 13 Jbeta primers. Measured with immunoSEQ multiplex PCR; TCRdb has only the in-frame clones, and not every one. Of fewer than 150,000 clones listed, over 70% were seen once; the top ten hold approximately 5.1%. The sample taken for sequencing was PBMCs. The receptors were sampled from a male donor in good health and CMV-seronegative.

The rearrangement joins TRBV5-1 to TRBJ2-5; TRBD1 matches 11 bases. Germline V gene data show CDR1 as SGHRS and CDR2 as YFSETQ. The CDR3 consists of 15 residues. The J segment lost 7 bases and the V segment lost 4 bases, leaving 9 bases of the junction unmatched. The CDR3 loop reads CASSPVGQGARTQYF. As DNA, the CDR3 is TGCGCCAGCAGCCCCGTAGGACAGGGGGCCAGGACCCAGTACTTC. The full variable domain, with the rest looked up from reference TRBV5-1 and TRBJ2-5, is KAGVTQTPRYLIKTRGQQVTLSCSPISGHRSVSWYQQTPGQGLQFLFEYFSETQRNKGNFPGRFSGRQFSNSRSEMNVSTLELGDSALYLCASSPVGQGARTQYFGPGTRLLVL.

This chain links TRBV28 with TRBJ2-7, with 7 nucleotides matching TRBD2. Germline V gene lookup returns CDR1 MDHEN and CDR2 SYDVKM. This CDR3 contains 12 residues. V dropped 6 bases and J dropped 3; count of bases not matched to a gene: 2. The CDR3 nucleotides read TGTGCCAGCAGGCGGGGGATCTACGAGCAGTACTTC. Translating it yields CASRRGIYEQYF.

J is TRBJ2-5 and V is TRBV29-1; 13 bases are a match to TRBD2. The CDR3 covers 14 residues. Germline assignment: CDR1 SQVTM and CDR2 ANQGSEA. The V gene end was trimmed by 6 bases and the J gene end by 6 bases; junction bases not matched to a gene: 7. The CDR3 reads CSVLGLAGVKTQYF. For the CDR3, the DNA is TGCAGCGTCCTTGGACTAGCGGGGGTAAAGACCCAGTACTTC.

The chain is built from TRBV6-1 and TRBJ2-7; 12 bases map to TRBD2. The V and J ends lost 1 base and 3 bases, in that order; junction bases with no gene match: 1. Germline V gene lookup returns CDR1 MNHNS and CDR2 SASEGT. The CDR3 contains 15 residues. CDR3 sequence reads: CASSEGLAGDYEQYF. The CDR3 bases are TGTGCCAGCAGTGAAGGACTAGCGGGGGACTACGAGCAGTACTTC.

This clone has only a few counts. The chain employs TRBV7-8 and TRBJ1-2; tentative D call: TRBD1 (6 bases). Germline CDR1 and CDR2: SGHVS and FQNEAQ. This CDR3 has 15 amino acids. The V end lost 3 bases, the J end lost 3 bases, and 14 bases lay between the germline ends. The CDR3 loop is CASSLGAYSDYGYTF. In DNA, the CDR3 is TGTGCCAGCAGCTTGGGGGCTTACTCGGACTATGGCTACACCTTC.

This clone has only a few counts. The genes are TRBV29-1 and TRBJ2-7, with TRBD2 as a possible D gene (5 bases). CDR3 length: 15 residues. The germline V gene encodes CDR1 SQVTM and CDR2 ANQGSEA. Trimming shortened V by 1 base and J by 0 bases, and 13 bases separated the two germline ends. The CDR3 loop reads CSVEGEGVHSYEQYF. The DNA of the CDR3 is TGCAGCGTTGAAGGAGAGGGAGTCCACTCCTACGAGCAGTACTTC.

The genes are TRBV28 and TRBJ2-5; TRBD2 aligns across 10 bases. V gave up 2 bases and J gave up 5 bases; unmatched junction bases: 17. Germline CDR1 and CDR2: MDHEN and SYDVKM. The CDR3 has 19 residues. The CDR3 is CASSLGRPRPSGGGETQYF. The CDR3 bases are TGTGCCAGCAGTTTAGGACGACCGCGACCTAGCGGGGGTGGGGAGACCCAGTACTTC.

The chain combines TRBV5-4 with TRBJ2-3, with TRBD1 as a possible D gene (5 bases). Trimming pared 2 bases from V and 0 bases from J, leaving 13 bases between. Germline values: CDR1 SGHNT, CDR2 YYREEE (reference sequence). This CDR3 comprises 16 residues. The chain's CDR3 is CASSLLGRSSTDTQYF. Here the CDR3 DNA reads TGTGCCAGCAGCTTACTGGGGCGGTCTAGCACAGATACGCAGTATTTT.

This chain connects TRBV6-1 to TRBJ1-1; D not resolved. Germline CDR1 and CDR2: MNHNS and SASEGT. The CDR3 extends over 13 amino acids. The ends were cut back, 5 bases at V and 3 bases at J, with 10 bases in the middle. The CDR3 sequence is CASSRNSHTEAFF. The CDR3 DNA reads as TGTGCCAGCAGTCGTAACAGCCACACTGAAGCTTTCTTT.

CDR3 coding DNA: TGTGCCAGCAGTCCTAGTGGGAGCAATCAGCCCCAGCATTTT. Encoded protein: CASSPSGSNQPQHF. This chain links TRBV6-1 with TRBJ1-5; D is unclear. Germline V lookup: CDR1 MNHNS, CDR2 SASEGT. The CDR3 has 14 residues. The V end lost 5 bases, the J end lost 1 base, and 9 bases lay between the germline ends.

The J gene is TRBJ1-1, the V gene TRBV5-1; the D is unclear. Looked up from germline, CDR1 is SGHRS and CDR2 is YFSETQ. This CDR3 contains 14 residues. Trimming took 2 bases from V and 4 from J, leaving 12 bases between them. CDR3 residues: CASSFGEVGTEAFF. The DNA for the CDR3 is TGCGCCAGCAGCTTCGGGGAGGTGGGCACTGAAGCTTTCTTT.

The chain couples TRBV7-2 to TRBJ2-5, with TRBD2 matching 14 bases. CDR1 and CDR2 from the germline V gene are SGHTA and FQGNSA. This CDR3 contains 17 residues. V gave up 5 bases and J gave up 2 bases; unmatched junction bases: 7. CDR3 in amino acids: CASSMRTSGGSQETQYF. The CDR3 coding sequence is TGTGCCAGCAGCATGAGGACTAGCGGGGGGAGTCAAGAGACCCAGTACTTC.

The table lists this clone with a count of one. This chain joins TRBV10-3 and TRBJ2-2; 9 nucleotides line up with TRBD1. The V and J ends lost 10 bases and 2 bases, in that order; junction bases with no gene match: 5. Per germline, CDR1 ENHRY and CDR2 SYGVKD. The CDR3 runs 14 residues. DNA for the CDR3: TGTGCCACAGGACAGGGGAGAAACACCGGGGAGCTGTTTTTT. Translation gives CATGQGRNTGELFF.

This clone came up a few times. This CDR3 is CASSVDRGLGELFF. The DNA for the CDR3 is TGTGCCAGCAGTGTCGACAGGGGGCTCGGGGAGCTGTTTTTT. The J gene is TRBJ2-2, the V gene TRBV6-1; the match to TRBD1 covers 10 bases. CDR1 MNHNS and CDR2 SASEGT come from the germline V gene. V lost 4 bases to trimming and J lost 7 bases; unmatched junction nucleotides: 3. The CDR3 covers 14 residues.

This chain uses TRBV2 with TRBJ1-1; no clear D. The CDR3 runs to 12 residues. Germline assignment: CDR1 SNHLY and CDR2 FYNNEI. V lost 5 bases and J 6 bases, leaving 10 bases between the germline ends. The DNA of the CDR3 is TGTGCCAGCAGTTCGTCGGTCGCTGAAGCTTTCTTT. Translated: CASSSSVAEAFF.

The chain uses TRBV18 and TRBJ2-5; a weak D match, TRBD2 (7 bases). The CDR3 contains 18 residues. V was clipped by 1 base and J by 5 bases, with 23 bases between them. Germline V CDR1 and CDR2: KGHSH, LQKENI. CDR3 loop: CASSPRGGATTARETQYF. CDR3 sequence (DNA): TGTGCCAGCTCACCACGAGGGGGGGCAACTACGGCAAGGGAGACCCAGTACTTC.